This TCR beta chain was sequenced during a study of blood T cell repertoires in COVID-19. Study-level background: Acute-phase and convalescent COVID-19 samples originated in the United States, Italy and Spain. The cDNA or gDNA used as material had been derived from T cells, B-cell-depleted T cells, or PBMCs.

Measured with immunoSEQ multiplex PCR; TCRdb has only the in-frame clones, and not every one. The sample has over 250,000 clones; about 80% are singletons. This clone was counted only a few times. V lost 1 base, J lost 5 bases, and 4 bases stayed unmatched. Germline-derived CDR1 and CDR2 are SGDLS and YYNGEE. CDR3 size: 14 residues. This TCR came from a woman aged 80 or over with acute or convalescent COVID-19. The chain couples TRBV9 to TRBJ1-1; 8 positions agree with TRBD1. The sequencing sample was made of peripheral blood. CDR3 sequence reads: CASSVSTGGTEAFF. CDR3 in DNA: TGTGCCAGCAGCGTATCCACAGGGGGTACTGAAGCTTTCTTT.